This T cell receptor beta chain was obtained from a study of blood T cell repertoires in COVID-19. Across the whole study: Italy, Spain and the United States were the sources of the convalescent and acute COVID-19 samples. Sources were T cells, B-cell-depleted T cells, or PBMCs; the material itself was cDNA or gDNA.

Original processing notes: It was from reference gene primer amplification that nucleated cell counts were estimated. Libraries were prepared by immunoSEQ multiplex PCR; TCRdb keeps only in-frame clonotypes and omits some of them. V, J and clone size were drawn from that table, and D and trimming were deduced from the DNA. The sample contains over 50,000 clones, 90% of which appear only once. CDR1 is MNHEY and CDR2 is SVGAGI in the germline V gene. The CDR3 length is 13 residues. V lost 6 bases to trimming and J lost 0 bases, with 8 bases between them. Sequenced sample: peripheral blood. The sequence came from a human donor with active COVID-19. The donor label of this sample is uncertain. This chain joins TRBV6-5 and TRBJ1-1; D is unclear. The CDR3 region is CASRQVVNTEAFF. The CDR3 DNA follows: TGTGCCAGCAGGCAGGTAGTGAACACTGAAGCTTTCTTT.